A selection of T cell receptor beta chains follows, all from one sample in a study of T cell repertoires in cytomegalovirus infection. One entry per CDR3 protein results from TCRdb running MiXCR on the reads. The sample contains about 680,000 distinct CDR3 sequences, 20% to 25% of which appear only once. The specimen sequenced was CD8+ T cells from PBMCs. Every receptor here comes from a human donor in good health (CMV status not recorded). Some clones in this sample may be carry-over from other donors' samples. Both conserved end residues are part of each CDR3. D genes are given only for firm matches. Expanded clones get a size class; other rows say once, few or many, or leave the size out.

D	V	size	J	DNA	CDR3
NA	TRBV7-2	few	TRBJ1-1	TGTGCCAACAGCCCCACGACAGCCATGAACACTGAAGCTTTCTTT	CANSPTTAMNTEAFF
TRBD2	TRBV6-2/TRBV6-3	NA	TRBJ2-3	TGTGCCACACGGTGGGATCTAGCGGGGGGAACTAGCACAGATACGCAGTATTTT	CATRWDLAGGTSTDTQYF
NA	TRBV29-1	NA	TRBJ2-6	TGCAGCGTTGAAGGTGGCCGTGGGGCCAACGTCCTGACTTTC	CSVEGGRGANVLTF
TRBD2	TRBV10-3	NA	TRBJ2-3	TGTGCCGTCCAGGGAAGCGGGGATCACACAGATACGCAGTATTTT	CAVQGSGDHTDTQYF
TRBD1	TRBV7-9	few	TRBJ2-4	TGTGCCAGCAGCCCCGCCTGGCAGGGGGCACCTCCAAACATTCAGTACTTC	CASSPAWQGAPPNIQYF
TRBD2	TRBV19	few	TRBJ2-1	TGTGCCAGTAGGCTAGCGGGGGGCCTAAGCTCCTACAATGAGCAGTTCTTC	CASRLAGGLSSYNEQFF
NA	TRBV29-1	NA	TRBJ2-7	TGCAGCGTTGAACCGGCAGGAGACTACGAGCAGTACTTC	CSVEPAGDYEQYF
TRBD2	TRBV2	NA	TRBJ2-5	TGTGCCAGCCGAGAGAGCGGGGGGGCCCCAGAGACCCAGTACTTC	CASRESGGAPETQYF
TRBD1	TRBV2	NA	TRBJ2-1	TGTGCCAGCAGTGAAAGTCCCAGGGGGCTTTCCTACAATGAGCAGTTCTTC	CASSESPRGLSYNEQFF
NA	TRBV20-1	few	TRBJ1-2	TGCAGTGCTACTACACCGACATATACGGGCTACACCTTC	CSATTPTYTGYTF
NA	TRBV4-1	few	TRBJ2-2	TGCGCCAGCAGCCAAGTAGCAACGACCGGGGAGCTGTTTTTT	CASSQVATTGELFF
TRBD1	TRBV10-3	NA	TRBJ1-2	TGTGCCATCAGTGAATATTCGGACAGGGCCTGTGGCTACACCTTC	CAISEYSDRACGYTF
NA	TRBV28	many	TRBJ1-5	TGTGCCAGCAATTCCCTTTCCACCGGCCTAAGCAATCAGCCCCAGCATTTT	CASNSLSTGLSNQPQHF
TRBD1	TRBV7-2	many	TRBJ2-4	TGTGCCAGCAGCCGCCCCGGACAGGAAAACATTCAGTACTTC	CASSRPGQENIQYF
NA	TRBV14	few	TRBJ1-1	TGTGCCAGCAGCCAGGGGATGGGGACTGAAGCTTTCTTT	CASSQGMGTEAFF
NA	TRBV6-5	NA	TRBJ1-2	TGTGCCAGCAGTTACTCGAACATAGCTAACTATGGCTACACCTTC	CASSYSNIANYGYTF
NA	TRBV20-1	NA	TRBJ2-3	TGCAGTGCCGACCCCACTAGTAACACAGATACGCAGTATTTT	CSADPTSNTDTQYF